This T cell receptor (beta chain) was found in a study of T cell repertoires in cytomegalovirus infection. The overall study: The authors relied on CMV epitopes, both recently identified HLA-C-restricted and well-studied HLA-B-restricted. Public TCR beta signatures marked donors with CMV infection and the matching HLA. Broader study findings: Public TCR beta family frequency separated CMV-and-HLA carriers, including in an independent cohort. HLA-C-restricted CMV-specific TCR beta clonotypes prevailed in the ex vivo response.

TCRdb itself ran the reads through MiXCR, one entry per CDR3 protein. The sample lists roughly 80,000 distinct CDR3 sequences, about 40% occurring once. About this clonotype: Antigen specificity is unknown.

The CDR3 length is 15 residues. Germline lookup yields CDR1 MNHEY and CDR2 SVGAGI. V was pared by 4 bases and J by 4 bases, with 16 bases between. This TCR came from a human donor in good health (CMV status not recorded). Some clones in this sample may be carry-over from other donors' samples. The rearrangement joins TRBV6-5 to TRBJ1-2; D is unclear. The sequences come from CD8+ T cells from cultured PBMCs, collected from culture after CMV antigen stimulation. The chain's CDR3 is CASSFLGEQLYGYTF. The DNA for the CDR3 is TGTGCCAGCAGTTTCCTCGGGGAGCAACTCTATGGCTACACCTTC.